This T cell receptor beta chain was obtained from a study of CD8 T cells in Susac syndrome. Study observations and caveats: Individuals included in the TCR sequencing and HLA analysis were acknowledged by the study to be relatively few in number.

Turning to this clonotype: Antigen specificity is unknown.

A quantity of about 0.5 to 1 ug RNA underwent reverse transcription using random hexamers. MiXCR was run by TCRdb on the immunoSEQ multiplex PCR reads, yielding one entry per CDR3 protein. Of about 280,000 distinct CDR3 sequences in the sample, about 85% were seen once. Unmatched junction bases numbered 11, after V lost 5 bases and J lost 1 base. Germline V gives CDR1 LNHNV, CDR2 YYDKDF (reference sequence). The CDR3 is made up of 16 amino acids. V gene TRBV15 combines with J gene TRBJ2-7; TRBD2 agrees at 7 bases. This sequence originates from a human donor with multiple sclerosis. The sequenced sample was CD8+ T cells from PBMCs. The CDR3 reads CATSRPSGPRSYEQYF. The CDR3 coding sequence is TGTGCCACCAGCCGCCCTAGCGGACCTAGGTCCTACGAGCAGTACTTC.